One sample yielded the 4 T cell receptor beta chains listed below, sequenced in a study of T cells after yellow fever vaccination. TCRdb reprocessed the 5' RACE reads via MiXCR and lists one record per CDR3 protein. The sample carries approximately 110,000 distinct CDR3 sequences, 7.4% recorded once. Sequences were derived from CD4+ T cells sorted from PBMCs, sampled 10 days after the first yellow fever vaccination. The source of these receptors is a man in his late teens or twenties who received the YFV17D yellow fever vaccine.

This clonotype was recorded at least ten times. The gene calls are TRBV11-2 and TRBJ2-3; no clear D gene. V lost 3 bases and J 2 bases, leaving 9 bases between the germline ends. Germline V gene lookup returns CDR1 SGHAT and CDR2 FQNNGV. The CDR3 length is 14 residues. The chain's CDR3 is CASSFLADTDTQYF. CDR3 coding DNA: TGTGCCAGCAGCTTTCTGGCAGACACAGATACGCAGTATTTT.

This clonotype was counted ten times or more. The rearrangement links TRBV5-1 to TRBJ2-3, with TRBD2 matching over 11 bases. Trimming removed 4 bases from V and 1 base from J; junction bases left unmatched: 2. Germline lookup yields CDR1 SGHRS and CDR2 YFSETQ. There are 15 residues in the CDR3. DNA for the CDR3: TGCGCCAGCAGCATGACTAGCGGGGGCACAGATACGCAGTATTTT. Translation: CASSMTSGGTDTQYF.

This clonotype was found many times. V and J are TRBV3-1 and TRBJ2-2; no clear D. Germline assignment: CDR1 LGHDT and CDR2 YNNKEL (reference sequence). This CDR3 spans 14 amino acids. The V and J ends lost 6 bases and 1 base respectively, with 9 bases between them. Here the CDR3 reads CASRTLWNTGELFF. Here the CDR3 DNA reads TGTGCCAGCAGGACTCTTTGGAACACCGGGGAGCTGTTTTTT.

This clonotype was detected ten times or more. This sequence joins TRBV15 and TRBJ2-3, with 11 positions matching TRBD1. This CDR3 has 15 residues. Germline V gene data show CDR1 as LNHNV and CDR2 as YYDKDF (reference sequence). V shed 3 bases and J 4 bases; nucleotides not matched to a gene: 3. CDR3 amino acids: CATSRRTGGADTQYF. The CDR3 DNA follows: TGTGCCACCAGCAGGCGGACAGGGGGCGCAGATACGCAGTATTTT.